The T cell receptor (beta chain) described here comes from a study of Graves' ophthalmopathy and Graves' hyperthyroidism. Study findings and constraints: The study's model predicted ophthalmopathy progression at 70.59% sensitivity and about 72% specificity. Separation of ophthalmopathy from stable hyperthyroidism was achieved by a 13-signature model, at roughly 88% sensitivity and approximately 84% specificity.

Ophthalmopathy absent within 18 months of follow-up marked hyperthyroidism as stable. PBMCs were density-gradient isolated from roughly 10 ml fresh blood. About this clonotype itself: Antigen unknown.

V was pared by 6 bases and J by 4 bases, with 5 bases of the junction left unmatched. Germline CDR1 LNHNV, CDR2 YYDKDF (reference sequence). The CDR3 runs to 13 residues. The authors amplified TCR beta CDR3 regions, and they did so from RNA transcripts for repertoire sequencing. The first-round RT-PCR employed HTBI primers together with the Qiagen OneStep RT-PCR kit. A multiplex PCR was then performed as the second round. One entry per CDR3 protein, called by TCRdb with MiXCR from the multiplex PCR reads. In the table there are almost 40,000 distinct CDR3 sequences, roughly 49% of which are singletons.

The clonotype comes from an adult woman with stable Graves' hyperthyroidism. Source material: peripheral blood. V gene TRBV15 combines with J gene TRBJ2-5; 7 bases align to TRBD2. This CDR3 reads CATRKTSLETQYF. The CDR3 DNA follows: TGTGCCACCAGAAAGACTAGCCTAGAGACCCAGTACTTC.